The 23 T cell receptor beta chains below were found in one sample sequenced in a study of blood T cell repertoires in COVID-19. Assay: immunoSEQ multiplex PCR; the TCRdb copy retains only in-frame clones and omits some. The sample has approximately 220,000 clones; about four fifths are singletons. Sequenced material: peripheral blood. These receptors were obtained from a woman older than 75 with acute or convalescent COVID-19.

V is TRBV7-3 and J is TRBJ2-3; 8 nucleotides align to TRBD2. V was pared by 5 bases and J by 1 base, with 8 bases of the junction left unmatched. The CDR3 runs to 16 residues. The germline V gene has CDR1 SGHTA and CDR2 FQGTGA. The CDR3 protein is CASSTSSGGRTDTQYF. CDR3 DNA sequence: TGTGCCAGCAGCACCAGCAGCGGGGGTCGCACAGATACGCAGTATTTT.

The V call is TRBV5-5, the J call TRBJ2-2, with TRBD1 matching over 7 bases. The CDR3 totals 15 residues. The germline gives CDR1 SGHKS, CDR2 YYEKEE (reference sequence). The V and J ends lost 5 bases and 3 bases, in that order; junction bases with no gene match: 7. In DNA form, the CDR3 reads TGTGCCAGCAGATCAGGACAGGAATACACCGGGGAGCTGTTTTTT. Translated: CASRSGQEYTGELFF.

The chain employs TRBV29-1 and TRBJ2-7; perhaps TRBD1 as D (5 bases). Trimming shortened V by 2 bases and J by 5 bases, and 13 bases separated the two germline ends. The CDR3 covers 13 residues. The germline gives CDR1 SQVTM, CDR2 ANQGSEA. CDR3 bases: TGCAGCGTTGAAACGGTCCAGGGTAACGAGCAGTACTTC. It codes for CSVETVQGNEQYF.

As DNA, the CDR3 is TGTGCCAGCAGCGCCGCCGGGACAGCCTCCTACGAGCAGTACTTC. This sequence encodes CASSAAGTASYEQYF. V is TRBV9 and J is TRBJ2-7; 7 nucleotides line up with TRBD1. V lost 3 bases, J lost 0 bases, and 6 bases stayed unmatched. This CDR3 region has 15 residues. Germline V gene data show CDR1 as SGDLS and CDR2 as YYNGEE.

This clone was counted only a few times. The gene calls are TRBV19 and TRBJ2-7; TRBD2 agrees at 8 bases. Trimming removed 3 bases from V and 3 bases from J; junction bases left unmatched: 4. Germline V CDR1 and CDR2: LNHDA, SQIVND (reference sequence). The CDR3 spans 14 residues. The CDR3 loop is CASSMGLDSYEQYF. The DNA of the CDR3 is TGTGCCAGTAGTATGGGACTAGACAGCTACGAGCAGTACTTC.

This sequence joins TRBV28 and TRBJ2-7, with TRBD1 matching over 7 bases. Germline V gene lookup returns CDR1 MDHEN and CDR2 SYDVKM. V shed 7 bases, J shed 1 base, and the junction held 10 bases outside the gene matches. CDR3 length: 15 residues. CDR3 sequence: CASTPGTEPSYEQYF. The CDR3 nucleotides are TGTGCCAGCACCCCTGGGACAGAGCCTTCCTACGAGCAGTACTTC.

The rearrangement uses TRBV19 and TRBJ1-2; 7 nucleotides agree with TRBD1. The ends lost 10 bases at V and 7 bases at J; junction bases unmatched: 12. The CDR3 loop spans 13 amino acids. Per the germline V gene, CDR1 is LNHDA and CDR2 is SQIVND (reference sequence). CDR3 in amino acids: CATTFQGVSGYTF. DNA of the CDR3: TGTGCCACTACATTCCAGGGGGTCAGTGGCTACACCTTC. Full variable domain (missing parts from reference TRBV19 and TRBJ1-2): DGGITQSPKYLFRKEGQNVTLSCEQNLNHDAMYWYRQDPGQGLRLIYYSQIVNDFQKGDIAEGYSVSREKKESFPLTVTSAQKNPTAFYLCATTFQGVSGYTFGSGTRLTVV.

The chain employs TRBV28 and TRBJ2-1; weak D call: TRBD1 (5 bases). The germline CDR1 and CDR2 sequences are MDHEN and SYDVKM. The length of the CDR3 is 14 residues. V dropped 3 bases and J dropped 1 base, with 7 bases sitting between them. The CDR3 region is CASSFRGSYNEQFF. CDR3 DNA sequence: TGTGCCAGCAGTTTTAGGGGTTCCTACAATGAGCAGTTCTTC.

CDR3 in DNA: TGTGCCAGCTCACAAAGCCGGGGGGGCCACTACAATGAGCAGTTCTTC. Protein product: CASSQSRGGHYNEQFF. V and J are TRBV18 and TRBJ2-1; 8 nucleotides line up with TRBD2. The CDR3 is 16 residues long. V gave up 4 bases and J gave up 3 bases; unmatched junction bases: 8. The germline V gene encodes CDR1 KGHSH and CDR2 LQKENI. The entire variable domain, with the rest obtained from reference TRBV18 and TRBJ2-1, is as follows: NAGVMQNPRHLVRRRGQEARLRCSPMKGHSHVYWYRQLPEEGLKFMVYLQKENIIDESGMPKERFSAEFPKEGPSILRIQQVVRGDSAAYFCASSQSRGGHYNEQFFGPGTRLTVL.

CDR3 in amino acids: CASSAGTGGVPVGTDTQYF. As DNA, the CDR3 is TGTGCCAGTAGTGCCGGGACAGGGGGCGTCCCGGTCGGTACAGATACGCAGTATTTT. This chain joins TRBV19 and TRBJ2-3, with 12 bases identical to TRBD1. Per the germline V gene, CDR1 is LNHDA and CDR2 is SQIVND (reference sequence). This CDR3 comprises 19 residues. The J segment lost 3 bases and the V segment lost 5 bases, leaving 15 bases of the junction unmatched.

The J gene is TRBJ2-7, the V gene TRBV7-8; tentative D call: TRBD1 (6 bases). CDR1 and CDR2 from the germline V gene are SGHVS and FQNEAQ. The CDR3 is 14 residues long. Trimming stripped 5 bases from V and 4 bases from J, with 15 bases between. The CDR3 loop is CASSLTGPPYEQYF. CDR3 nucleotides: TGTGCCAGCAGCCTAACAGGGCCCCCTTACGAGCAGTACTTC.

The chain has TRBV11-3 and TRBJ1-1, with D possibly TRBD1 on 5 matching bases. Trimming left V 1 base short and J 3 bases short, with 12 bases between. CDR1 is SGHNT, CDR2 YENEEA, per germline. The CDR3 sequence is 15 residues long. The DNA for the CDR3 is TGTGCCAGCAGCTTAGGTGGGGCAATGGACACTGAAGCTTTCTTT. It is translated as CASSLGGAMDTEAFF.

This chain links TRBV4-1 with TRBJ2-1; D is possibly TRBD2 (6 bases). Germline-derived CDR1 and CDR2 are MGHRA and YSYEKL. CDR3 length: 14 residues. V was shortened by 1 base and J by 7 bases, with 11 bases between the two germline ends. CDR3 nucleotide sequence: TGCGCCAGCAGCCAAGTGACGGGAGCTAATGAGCAGTTCTTC. Residues: CASSQVTGANEQFF.

CDR3 DNA: TGTGCCAGCACGACAGCCACGAACACCGGGGAGCTGTTTTTT. Its translation: CASTTATNTGELFF. J is TRBJ2-2 and V is TRBV18; the D gene is possibly TRBD1 (5 bases). This CDR3 contains 14 residues. Germline CDR1 is KGHSH and CDR2 is LQKENI. V dropped 8 bases and J dropped 0 bases, with 10 bases sitting between them.

Worth noting for this clone: Other nucleotide sequences from this sample produce the same CDR3. V gene TRBV6-1 combines with J gene TRBJ2-7, with 9 bases identical to TRBD1. Trimming cost V 0 bases and J 4 bases; bases outside gene matches: 4. Germline V gene sequence: CDR1 MNHNS, CDR2 SASEGT. The CDR3 runs to 15 residues. The CDR3 loop is CASSEAGQGIYEQYF. The CDR3 nucleotides are TGTGCCAGCAGTGAAGCTGGACAGGGGATTTACGAGCAGTACTTC.

J is TRBJ2-1 and V is TRBV19; 9 bases map to TRBD1. The CDR3 consists of 17 residues. With 2 bases clipped from V and 0 bases from J, the junction kept 5 bases outside the gene matches. The V gene's germline CDR1 is LNHDA and CDR2 SQIVND (reference sequence). The CDR3 reads CASSILSGQGSYNEQFF. The CDR3 nucleotides are TGTGCCAGTAGTATACTCTCGGGACAGGGCTCCTACAATGAGCAGTTCTTC.

This clone is a singleton in its sample. The chain combines TRBV11-3 with TRBJ2-7; TRBD2 matches at 10 bases. The length of the CDR3 is 15 residues. The trim removed 5 bases at V and 3 bases at J, leaving 7 bases unmatched. Germline-derived CDR1 and CDR2 are SGHNT and YENEEA. CDR3 sequence (DNA): TGTGCCAGCAGCGCGGGGGGGACTAGCGACTACGAGCAGTACTTC. Residues: CASSAGGTSDYEQYF.

The chain links TRBV3-1 (or the pseudogene TRBV3-2) to TRBJ2-2; D is ambiguous. Trimming shortened V by 2 bases and J by 1 base, and 5 bases separated the two germline ends. The V gene's germline CDR1 is LGHDT and CDR2 YNNKEL (reference sequence). This CDR3 is 14 amino acids long. CDR3 protein: CASSQPRNTGELFF. For the CDR3, the DNA is TGTGCCAGCAGCCAACCTAGGAACACCGGGGAGCTGTTTTTT.

The chain recombines TRBV7-2 with TRBJ2-1; a possible D gene is TRBD2 (5 bases). Per germline, CDR1 SGHTA and CDR2 FQGNSA. CDR3 size: 13 residues. V was shortened by 5 bases and J by 7 bases, with 12 bases between the two germline ends. The CDR3 bases are TGTGCCAGCAGCCAGGCGAGGGTGAATGAGCAGTTCTTC. Its protein is CASSQARVNEQFF.

The chain combines TRBV2 with TRBJ1-5; 10 bases line up with TRBD1. CDR1 is SNHLY and CDR2 is FYNNEI in the germline V gene. The CDR3 runs 14 residues. V dropped 4 bases and J dropped 5; count of bases not matched to a gene: 2. The CDR3 loop is CASSAGTGDQPQHF. The CDR3 region has the DNA TGTGCCAGCAGTGCCGGGACAGGGGATCAGCCCCAGCATTTT.

This chain uses TRBV19 with TRBJ2-1, with a weak D call TRBD1 (6 bases). This CDR3 comprises 13 residues. Germline V gene data show CDR1 as LNHDA and CDR2 as SQIVND (reference sequence). V was cut by 4 bases and J by 8 bases, with 12 bases left in between. CDR3 DNA: TGTGCCAGTAGTAAAGGACAGCTCTATGAGCAGTTCTTC. Translated: CASSKGQLYEQFF.

This chain joins TRBV7-3 and TRBJ2-7, with D possibly being TRBD2 (6 bases). Deletions cut 3 bases from V and 2 bases from J, with 11 bases between. Germline assignment: CDR1 SGHTA and CDR2 FQGTGA. The CDR3 has 14 amino acids. The CDR3 protein is CASSFQGGAYEQYF. The DNA for the CDR3 is TGTGCCAGCAGCTTTCAAGGAGGGGCCTACGAGCAGTACTTC.

This clone appeared a single time. Here the CDR3 reads CASSLEGTTNEKLFF. The CDR3 DNA sequence: TGTGCCAGCAGCTTGGAGGGGACAACTAATGAAAAACTGTTTTTT. The chain employs TRBV5-5 and TRBJ1-4; possible D gene TRBD1, 5 bases. V gave up 0 bases and J gave up 0 bases, with 6 bases separating them. Germline values: CDR1 SGHKS, CDR2 YYEKEE (reference sequence). CDR3 length: 15 residues.